A selection of T cell receptor beta chains follows, all from one sample in a study of blood T cell repertoires in COVID-19. Repertoires were generated with immunoSEQ multiplex PCR, while TCRdb's copy carries only in-frame clones and drops some. Counted here are about 200,000 clones, roughly 90% occurring once; the ten biggest clones make up roughly 8.4%. What was sequenced was PBMCs or T cells enriched from blood (not recorded which). The source of these receptors is a woman under 30 who had recovered from COVID-19. Each CDR3 is given with its conserved first and last residue. Each record gives: J gene, V gene, clone size, D gene, CDR3 DNA, CDR3 protein. The D gene is left open where the match is weak. Clone size appears in some rows only: once, few, many, or a class for an expanded clone.

J: TRBJ2-2; V: TRBV10-2; size: .; D: .; DNA: TGCGCCAGCAGTGACGTGGGGCAAAGGACCGGGGAGCTGTTTTTT; CDR3: CASSDVGQRTGELFF
J: TRBJ1-2; V: TRBV6-5; size: .; D: .; DNA: TGTGCCAGCAGTTACACCGACACATTATATGGCTACACCTTC; CDR3: CASSYTDTLYGYTF
J: TRBJ1-4; V: TRBV28; size: .; D: .; DNA: TGTGCCAGCACCGCGGATGGACTTAATGAAAAACTGTTTTTT; CDR3: CASTADGLNEKLFF
J: TRBJ1-3; V: TRBV21-1; size: few; D: .; DNA: TGTGCCAGCAGCAGCCAGAACTCTGGAAACACCATATATTTT; CDR3: CASSSQNSGNTIYF
J: TRBJ1-2; V: TRBV5-4; size: .; D: .; DNA: TGTGCCAGCAGCTTAGCGGGGGAGGGGTTAACCTCTTATGGCTACACCTTC; CDR3: CASSLAGEGLTSYGYTF
J: TRBJ1-1; V: TRBV24-1; size: .; D: .; DNA: TGTGCCACCAGTCCCCGGGACAAGGAAGAAGCTTTCTTT; CDR3: CATSPRDKEEAFF
J: TRBJ2-3; V: TRBV6-4; size: once; D: TRBD1; DNA: TGTGCCAGCAGTGACAGGGGGCGCCCCGCAGATACGCAGTATTTT; CDR3: CASSDRGRPADTQYF
J: TRBJ2-5; V: TRBV7-9; size: .; D: .; DNA: TGTGCCAGCAGCCTCGGAGTTGAGACCCAGTACTTC; CDR3: CASSLGVETQYF
J: TRBJ1-5; V: TRBV19; size: .; D: .; DNA: TGTGCCAGTGACTTTGGACAGAACAATCAGCCCCAGCATTTT; CDR3: CASDFGQNNQPQHF
J: TRBJ2-3; V: TRBV24-1; size: .; D: TRBD2; DNA: TGTGCCACCAGTTCCGACAGGGCAAGGAGTAGCGGGGGGGCAACAGATACGCAGTATTTT; CDR3: CATSSDRARSSGGATDTQYF
J: TRBJ2-3; V: TRBV18; size: .; D: .; DNA: TGTGCCAGCTCATCCGACAGGAGCACAGATACGCAGTATTTT; CDR3: CASSSDRSTDTQYF
J: TRBJ2-7; V: TRBV28; size: few; D: TRBD1; DNA: TGTGCCAGCAGCGGCTGGGGGACAGCGAGCGAGCAGTACTTC; CDR3: CASSGWGTASEQYF
J: TRBJ2-1; V: TRBV6-1; size: once; D: .; DNA: TGTGCCAGCAGTGAAGAGGAGCACAATGAGCAGTTCTTC; CDR3: CASSEEEHNEQFF
J: TRBJ1-4; V: TRBV19; size: .; D: .; DNA: TGTGCAACTAACCCATCCTATAGGGAAAAACTGTTTTTT; CDR3: CATNPSYREKLFF
J: TRBJ1-3; V: TRBV6-2/TRBV6-3; size: .; D: .; DNA: TGTGCCAGCAGCCCCGGCGGCGGGGGCCCTGGAAACACCATATATTTT; CDR3: CASSPGGGGPGNTIYF
J: TRBJ2-1; V: TRBV27; size: .; D: .; DNA: TGTGCCAGCAGTTTATACAGGAGCTCCTACAATGAGCAGTTCTTC; CDR3: CASSLYRSSYNEQFF
J: TRBJ2-5; V: TRBV29-1; size: few; D: TRBD1; DNA: TGCAGCGCTGTGACAGGGGGACGTGAGACCCAGTACTTC; CDR3: CSAVTGGRETQYF
J: TRBJ1-6; V: TRBV9; size: .; D: TRBD1; DNA: TGTGCCAGCAGCGCTGGACAGGCCAGACAAAATTCACCCCTCCACTTT; CDR3: CASSAGQARQNSPLHF
J: TRBJ1-4; V: TRBV27; size: .; D: TRBD1; DNA: TGTGCCAGCAGCCGGGACAGTAATGAAAAACTGTTTTTT; CDR3: CASSRDSNEKLFF
J: TRBJ1-1; V: TRBV11-2; size: few; D: .; DNA: TGTGCCAGCAGCTTACCCGACGGGAAGAACACTGAAGCTTTCTTT; CDR3: CASSLPDGKNTEAFF
J: TRBJ2-3; V: TRBV7-2; size: .; D: TRBD2; DNA: TGTGCCAGCAGCCAATACGTTAGCGGGGGGGCCGGAGGAGATACGCAGTATTTT; CDR3: CASSQYVSGGAGGDTQYF
J: TRBJ2-1; V: TRBV9; size: once; D: TRBD2; DNA: TGTGCCAGCAGCCATGGACTAGCGGGGACCTACAATGAGCAGTTCTTC; CDR3: CASSHGLAGTYNEQFF
J: TRBJ1-4; V: TRBV6-1; size: .; D: .; DNA: TGTGCCAGCAGTGAAGGAACGGGGGAAAAACTGTTTTTT; CDR3: CASSEGTGEKLFF
J: TRBJ2-3; V: TRBV4-2; size: .; D: TRBD1; DNA: TGTGCCAGCAGCTCGGGACAGGGGCGAGTGTATTTT; CDR3: CASSSGQGRVYF
J: TRBJ1-2; V: TRBV24-1; size: .; D: .; DNA: TGTGCCACCAGTGGGACTATGCTGGACTACACCTTC; CDR3: CATSGTMLDYTF
J: TRBJ2-7; V: TRBV2; size: once; D: .; DNA: TGTGCCAGCAGTGATAGTATTTACGAGCAGTACTTC; CDR3: CASSDSIYEQYF